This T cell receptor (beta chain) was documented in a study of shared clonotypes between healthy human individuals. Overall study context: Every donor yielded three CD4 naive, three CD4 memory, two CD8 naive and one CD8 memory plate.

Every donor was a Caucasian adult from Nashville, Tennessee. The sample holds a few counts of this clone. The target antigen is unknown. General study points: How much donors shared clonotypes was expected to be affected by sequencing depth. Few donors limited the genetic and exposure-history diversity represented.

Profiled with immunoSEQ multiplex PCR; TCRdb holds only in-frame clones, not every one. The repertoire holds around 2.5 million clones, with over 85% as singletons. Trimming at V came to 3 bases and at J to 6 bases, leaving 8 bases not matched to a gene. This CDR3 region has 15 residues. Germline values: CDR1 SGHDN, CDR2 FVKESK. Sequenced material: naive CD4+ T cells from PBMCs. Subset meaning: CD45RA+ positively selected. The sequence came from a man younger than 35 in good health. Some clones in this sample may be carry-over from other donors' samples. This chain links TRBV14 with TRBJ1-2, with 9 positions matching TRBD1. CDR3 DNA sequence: TGTGCCAGCAGCCAGGGGGACAGGGCAGATGATGGCTACACCTTC. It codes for CASSQGDRADDGYTF.